This T cell receptor beta chain was sequenced during a study of beta chain features in type 1 diabetes. The study, taken as a whole, reports: The similarity of naive, central memory and Treg TCRB repertoires appeared greater among patients than among healthy donors. Moderate but significant shortening of TCRB CDR3s was recorded in all four CD4+ subsets from Type 1 diabetes patients.

Of the isolated RNA, all was reverse transcribed, and so the sequenced material was expressed TCRB transcripts. Produced via immunoSEQ multiplex PCR; TCRdb's table is partial and in-frame only. Of approximately 730,000 clones in the sample, roughly 13% were seen once. On this clone itself: What it recognizes is unknown.

The CDR3 spans 14 residues. CDR1 is MNHEY and CDR2 is SVGAGI in the germline V gene. V was shortened by 4 bases and J by 5 bases, with 12 bases between the two germline ends. It was via CD45RO/CCR7/CD25/CD127/CD95/CD27 that CD4+ naive, central memory, regulatory and stem cell-like memory cells were sorted. Sequenced material: naive CD4+ T cells from blood. This sequence joins TRBV6-5 and TRBJ2-1; D gene uncertain. The receptor comes from a man between 18 and 29 years old with type 1 diabetes. The CDR3 reads CASSSSILNNEQFF. CDR3 nucleotide sequence: TGTGCCAGCAGTTCATCCATCCTCAACAATGAGCAGTTCTTC.